These 20 T cell receptor beta chains share one sample of origin, sequenced in a study. TCRdb re-analysed the 5' RACE reads in MiXCR, keeping a single row per CDR3 protein. The repertoire holds over 45,000 distinct CDR3 sequences, with approximately 27% as singletons. Tregs were sorted as CD4+CD25+CD127-/low cells. The specimen was tumor-infiltrating Tregs sorted from the breast tumor. The receptors stem from a female donor with breast cancer.

The chain recombines TRBV6-6 with TRBJ2-3; a weak D match, TRBD2 (5 bases). From germline, CDR1 is MNHNY and CDR2 SVGAGI (reference sequence). V shed 0 bases and J shed 0 bases, with 13 bases lying between them. The CDR3 totals 17 residues. CDR3 nucleotides: TGTGCCAGCAGTTACTCGAGCCGGGAACCTAGCACAGATACGCAGTATTTT. Its protein product is CASSYSSREPSTDTQYF.

The table lists this clonotype with many counts. This chain links TRBV15 with TRBJ1-2; no clear D gene. This CDR3 has 14 amino acids. The V end lost 0 bases, the J end lost 6 bases, and 11 bases lay between the germline ends. Germline-derived CDR1 and CDR2 are LNHNV and YYDKDF (reference sequence). Here the CDR3 DNA reads TGTGCCACCAGCAGAGATCTGAGGAGTGATGGCTACACCTTC. Its translation: CATSRDLRSDGYTF.

This clonotype was found many times. V and J are TRBV6-1 and TRBJ2-3, with 12 nucleotides matching TRBD2. Trimming cost V 9 bases and J 7 bases; bases outside gene matches: 5. The germline gives CDR1 MNHNS, CDR2 SASEGT. This CDR3 region has 13 residues. In DNA form, the CDR3 reads TGTGCCAGTCGGACTAGCGGGACCCATACGCAGTATTTT. Translating it yields CASRTSGTHTQYF.

To note about this clonotype: This may stem from a read error, because a much larger clone lies one nucleotide away. V gene TRBV7-3 combines with J gene TRBJ2-4, with D maybe TRBD1 (5 bases). Per the germline V gene, CDR1 is SGHTA and CDR2 is FQGTGA. CDR3 length: 13 amino acids. Trimming pared 2 bases from V and 7 bases from J, leaving 9 bases between. DNA of the CDR3: TGTGCCAGCAGCTTATCAGGGTGGAACATTCAGTACTTC. It specifies CASSLSGWNIQYF.

In its sample, this clonotype was seen many times. The rearrangement uses TRBV6-2 or TRBV6-3 and TRBJ2-7, with D perhaps given as TRBD1 or TRBD2 (5 bases each). V shed 5 bases and J shed 3 bases, with 20 bases lying between them. Germline CDR1 and CDR2: MNHEY and SVGEGT. The CDR3 loop spans 16 amino acids. CDR3 region: CASSPRPGTVNYEQYF. The CDR3 DNA sequence: TGTGCCAGCAGTCCGAGACCCGGGACCGTGAACTACGAGCAGTACTTC.

This clonotype was recorded at least ten times. This chain links TRBV5-1 with TRBJ1-2; the match to TRBD1 covers 8 bases. Germline V lookup: CDR1 SGHRS, CDR2 YFSETQ. The CDR3 has 13 amino acids. Trimming removed 4 bases from V and 4 bases from J; junction bases left unmatched: 3. CDR3 in amino acids: CASSIGQGYGYTF. In DNA form, the CDR3 reads TGCGCCAGCAGCATCGGACAGGGCTATGGCTACACCTTC.

As regards this clonotype: An end of the junction does not agree with germline; a read error may underlie this. DNA of the CDR3: TGTGCCGGCAGTTTAGTGGCTAGCGGGAAACAGACCCAGTACTTC. Its protein product is CAGSLVASGKQTQYF. The rearrangement joins TRBV12-3 or TRBV12-4 to TRBJ2-5; 9 nucleotides match TRBD2. The CDR3 is made up of 15 amino acids.

This clonotype has more than one count but fewer than ten. V and J are TRBV7-9 and TRBJ1-2, with 7 bases lining up with TRBD1. Trimming removed 5 bases from V and 8 bases from J; junction bases left unmatched: 8. CDR3 length: 13 residues. Germline values: CDR1 SEHNR, CDR2 FQNEAQ (reference sequence). Written as DNA, the CDR3 is TGTGCCAGCAGCCCCGACAGGGCTATCGGCTACACCTTC. Its protein is CASSPDRAIGYTF.

This sequence joins TRBV5-1 and TRBJ2-2; TRBD1 matches at 7 bases. Per the germline V gene, CDR1 is SGHRS and CDR2 is YFSETQ. The CDR3 is 17 residues long. V lost 1 base to trimming and J lost 2 bases; unmatched junction nucleotides: 8. CDR3 region: CASSLHPTGSNTGELFF. The CDR3 region has the DNA TGCGCCAGCAGCTTGCATCCGACAGGGTCCAACACCGGGGAGCTGTTTTTT.

Many counts were recorded for this clonotype. This chain links TRBV6-5 with TRBJ1-2; 7 bases align to TRBD1. Trimming took 0 bases from V and 7 from J; bases not matched to a gene: 2. There are 13 residues in the CDR3. Germline V gene data show CDR1 as MNHEY and CDR2 as SVGAGI. CDR3 nucleotide sequence: TGTGCCAGCAGTTACTCCCGGACAGGTGGCTACACCTTC. Protein: CASSYSRTGGYTF.

This chain links TRBV7-3 with TRBJ2-3, with D possibly matching TRBD2 (6 bases). V lost 5 bases and J 1 base, leaving 10 bases between the germline ends. The CDR3 loop spans 14 amino acids. Germline V CDR1 and CDR2: SGHTA, FQGTGA. This chain's CDR3 is CASSAGTGTDTQYF. DNA for the CDR3: TGTGCCAGCAGCGCCGGGACTGGCACAGATACGCAGTATTTT.

This clonotype was counted a few times. The chain joins TRBV2 to TRBJ1-5; weak D call: TRBD1 (6 bases). The V end was cut by 5 bases, the J end by 3 bases, with 14 bases between. Germline loops: CDR1 SNHLY, CDR2 FYNNEI. The CDR3 sequence is 15 residues long. The CDR3 protein is CASSTDRGVNQPQHF. CDR3 DNA sequence: TGTGCCAGCAGTACGGACAGAGGGGTCAATCAGCCCCAGCATTTT. The full variable domain, completed using reference TRBV2 and TRBJ1-5, is EPEVTQTPSHQVTQMGQEVILRCVPISNHLYFYWYRQILGQKVEFLVSFYNNEISEKSEIFDDQFSVERPDGSNFTLKIRSTKLEDSAMYFCASSTDRGVNQPQHFGDGTRLSIL.

There are a few counts of this clonotype. The chain links TRBV5-1 to TRBJ2-1; TRBD1 matches at 7 bases. CDR3 length: 14 amino acids. The V and J ends lost 0 bases and 6 bases, in that order; junction bases with no gene match: 3. Germline V CDR1 and CDR2: SGHRS, YFSETQ. The CDR3 DNA is TGCGCCAGCAGCTTGGCCGGACAGGCCAATGAGCAGTTCTTC. Translated, it gives CASSLAGQANEQFF.

The chain is built from TRBV7-9 and TRBJ1-1, with D possibly matching TRBD1 (5 bases). The length of the CDR3 is 13 residues. The V gene lost 1 base and the J gene lost 7 bases, with 10 bases spanning the gap. Germline V gives CDR1 SEHNR, CDR2 FQNEAQ (reference sequence). CDR3 in amino acids: CASSLEGPYEAFF. The CDR3 region has the DNA TGTGCCAGCAGCTTAGAGGGACCCTATGAAGCTTTCTTT.

The chain carries TRBV4-1 and TRBJ1-2; 9 positions match TRBD1. The CDR3 loop spans 16 amino acids. Germline-derived CDR1 and CDR2 are MGHRA and YSYEKL. J gave up 3 bases and V 4 bases, and 9 bases lay outside the gene matches. DNA of the CDR3: TGCGCCAGCAGCCTACCCTTGGGACAGGGCTACTATGGCTACACCTTC. It translates to CASSLPLGQGYYGYTF.

V and J are TRBV6-5 and TRBJ2-7, with D unclear. V was trimmed by 1 base and J by 2 bases, leaving 9 bases between them. CDR1 and CDR2 from the germline V gene are MNHEY and SVGAGI. The CDR3 is made up of 14 amino acids. CDR3 nucleotides: TGTGCCAGCAGTTACTTGGGCCCGACCTACGAGCAGTACTTC. Translating it yields CASSYLGPTYEQYF.

In its sample, this clonotype was seen many times. The chain is built from TRBV7-2 and TRBJ2-1; TRBD2 might be the D (7 bases). This CDR3 is 15 amino acids long. Germline loops: CDR1 SGHTA, CDR2 FQGNSA. V shed 2 bases and J shed 6 bases, with 14 bases lying between them. The CDR3 spells CASSLRGGAGNEQFF. As DNA, the CDR3 is TGTGCCAGCAGCTTAAGGGGGGGGGCCGGCAATGAGCAGTTCTTC.

J is TRBJ2-2 and V is TRBV9; unclear D gene. Germline V gene lookup returns CDR1 SGDLS and CDR2 YYNGEE. The V end lost 0 bases, the J end lost 1 base, and 7 bases lay between the germline ends. This CDR3 comprises 15 residues. The CDR3 nucleotides are TGTGCCAGCAGCGTAGGGTTAGGGAACACCGGGGAGCTGTTTTTT. Translation: CASSVGLGNTGELFF.

There are a few counts of this clonotype. The genes are TRBV11-2 and TRBJ1-1; D not certain. The CDR3 covers 13 residues. Germline lookup yields CDR1 SGHAT and CDR2 FQNNGV. Trimming pared 4 bases from V and 3 bases from J, leaving 9 bases between. CDR3 sequence: CASSYTRDTEAFF. CDR3 DNA sequence: TGTGCCAGCAGCTATACCCGGGACACTGAAGCTTTCTTT.

For this clonotype: Its ends do not fully match the called genes, so a read error is possible. V usage is TRBV20-1 and J usage is TRBJ2-6; possible D gene TRBD1, 5 bases. The CDR3 contains 14 residues. CDR1 is DFQATT, CDR2 SNEGSKA, per germline (reference sequence). In DNA, the CDR3 is TGCAGTGCTAAAAGTAACTCTGGGGCCAACGTCCTGACCTTC. Protein sequence: CSAKSNSGANVLTF.